Each of the 30 T cell receptor beta chains below was sequenced from the same sample in a study of cytomegalovirus exposure and HLA in healthy donors. The PCR used 60 Vbeta and 13 Jbeta primers. TCRdb keeps only in-frame clones here, not all; method: immunoSEQ multiplex PCR. Of around 110,000 clones in the sample, 55% to 65% were seen once. Sequenced material: PBMCs. These receptors came from a woman between 40 and 50 years old in good health and CMV-seropositive.

The CDR3 coding sequence is TGTGCCAGCAGTTATCCCATACTAGCGGGAGCGTACGAGCAGTACTTC. It is translated as CASSYPILAGAYEQYF. V usage is TRBV28 and J usage is TRBJ2-5, with 11 bases aligning to TRBD2. The end of the DNA fits TRBJ2-7 better, so the J call may be wrong. The CDR3 is made up of 16 amino acids. The V gene's germline CDR1 is MDHEN and CDR2 SYDVKM.

The gene calls are TRBV7-2 and TRBJ2-3; possible D gene TRBD1, 5 bases. The V end lost 3 bases, the J end lost 0 bases, and 13 bases lay between the germline ends. CDR1 is SGHTA, CDR2 FQGNSA, per germline. The CDR3 totals 16 residues. CDR3: CASSFRARPSTDTQYF. The CDR3 nucleotides are TGTGCCAGCAGCTTCAGGGCTAGGCCTAGCACAGATACGCAGTATTTT.

The chain is built from TRBV7-9 and TRBJ2-3; TRBD1 might be the D (6 bases). The CDR3 has 14 residues. The ends were cut back, 2 bases at V and 2 bases at J, with 8 bases in the middle. The germline V gene encodes CDR1 SEHNR and CDR2 FQNEAQ (reference sequence). This CDR3 reads CASSLSGVTDTQYF. CDR3 bases: TGTGCCAGCAGCTTATCAGGGGTCACAGATACGCAGTATTTT.

This clone turned up a few times. The chain is built from TRBV11-1 and TRBJ2-1; 10 bases match TRBD2. CDR3 size: 17 residues. Germline assignment: CDR1 SGHAT and CDR2 FQDESV (reference sequence). Unmatched junction bases numbered 11, after V lost 0 bases and J lost 9 bases. CDR3 bases: TGTGCCAGCAGCTTAGCTCCAACTAGCGGGATGGGGGGTGAGCAGTTCTTC. Translated, it gives CASSLAPTSGMGGEQFF.

The chain carries TRBV6-5 and TRBJ1-2; 8 nucleotides agree with TRBD1. Unmatched junction bases numbered 16, after V lost 10 bases and J lost 6 bases. This CDR3 is built from 15 residues. Germline loops: CDR1 MNHEY, CDR2 SVGAGI. The CDR3 sequence is CATKGFMQGAHGYTF. In nucleotides, the CDR3 is TGTGCCACCAAGGGATTCATGCAGGGGGCGCATGGCTACACCTTC.

The chain has TRBV25-1 and TRBJ2-3; unclear D gene. Trimming removed 2 bases from V and 1 base from J, with 16 bases in between. In germline, CDR1 is MGHDK, CDR2 SYGVNS. CDR3 size: 17 residues. This chain's CDR3 is CASSETAFWAGTDTQYF. The CDR3 DNA is TGTGCCAGCAGTGAAACCGCGTTCTGGGCAGGCACAGATACGCAGTATTTT. Full variable domain (rest looked up from reference TRBV25-1 and TRBJ2-3): EADIYQTPRYLVIGTGKKITLECSQTMGHDKMYWYQQDPGMELHLIHYSYGVNSTEKGDLSSESTVSRIRTEHFPLTLESARPSHTSQYLCASSETAFWAGTDTQYFGPGTRLTVL.

The rearrangement links TRBV9 to TRBJ2-3; TRBD2 matches at 10 bases. CDR1 is SGDLS and CDR2 is YYNGEE in the germline V gene. Trimming removed 1 base from V and 6 bases from J; junction bases left unmatched: 8. This CDR3 comprises 16 residues. The chain's CDR3 is CASSVSRAGGPDTQYF. CDR3 sequence (DNA): TGTGCCAGCAGCGTATCTCGAGCGGGAGGGCCCGATACGCAGTATTTT.

Only a few counts were recorded for this clone. The CDR3 DNA reads TGCGCCAGCAGCTTCCTTTTAGGGGGGGGCGACACTGAAGCTTTCTTT. Protein sequence: CASSFLLGGGDTEAFF. The chain links TRBV5-1 to TRBJ1-1; D perhaps matches TRBD1 (6 bases). The CDR3 has 16 amino acids. V lost 2 bases and J lost 3, with 17 bases in between. Germline CDR1 reads SGHRS; CDR2 reads YFSETQ.

Worth noting for this clone: The junction and the germline gene differ at one end; a read error may be behind it. CDR3 sequence (DNA): TGTGCCAGCACTGAAGGACCCAGGGACTATGGCTACACCTTC. Residues: CASTEGPRDYGYTF. The chain employs TRBV2 and TRBJ1-2, with D maybe TRBD1 (5 bases). The germline gives CDR1 SNHLY, CDR2 FYNNEI. The CDR3 is 14 amino acids.

This clone has only a few counts. The rearrangement joins TRBV7-7 to TRBJ2-1; 9 bases are a match to TRBD1. Germline CDR1 SSHAT, CDR2 FNYEAQ (reference sequence). The CDR3 sequence is 19 residues long. CDR3 protein: CARFPKGQGTPLTYNEQFF. In DNA, the CDR3 is TGTGCTAGGTTCCCAAAGGGACAGGGTACACCATTAACCTACAATGAGCAGTTCTTC.

V and J are TRBV4-3 and TRBJ1-4; D uncertain. CDR3 length: 16 residues. Germline CDR1 LGHNA, CDR2 YSLEER. V lost 0 bases and J 13 bases, leaving 21 bases between the germline ends. The CDR3 region has the DNA TGCGCCAGCAGCCAAGAGATGGGAGACGCAATGGAAGGACTGTTTTTT. It yields the protein CASSQEMGDAMEGLFF.

V and J are TRBV7-8 and TRBJ2-1; TRBD2 is a possible D gene (6 bases). This CDR3 comprises 17 residues. V lost 2 bases to trimming and J lost 1 base, with 15 bases between them. Germline V gene sequence: CDR1 SGHVS, CDR2 FQNEAQ. In DNA, the CDR3 is TGTGCCAGCAGCTTACATCAGCGCGGGGCTTCCTACAATGAGCAGTTCTTC. This gives the protein CASSLHQRGASYNEQFF.

The rearrangement uses TRBV28 and TRBJ2-1, with D perhaps TRBD2 (6 bases). Trimming took 4 bases from V and 10 from J, leaving 17 bases between them. Germline V gives CDR1 MDHEN, CDR2 SYDVKM. This CDR3 is 14 amino acids long. CDR3 region: CASSSPALSGEQFF. The CDR3 DNA sequence: TGTGCCAGCAGTTCCCCCGCCCTTAGCGGAGAGCAGTTCTTC. The full variable domain, in which reference TRBV28 and TRBJ2-1 provide the parts outside the CDR3, is DVKVTQSSRYLVKRTGEKVFLECVQDMDHENMFWYRQDPGLGLRLIYFSYDVKMKEKGDIPEGYSVSREKKERFSLILESASTNQTSMYLCASSSPALSGEQFFGPGTRLTVL.

V usage is TRBV27 and J usage is TRBJ1-5; 8 nucleotides match TRBD1. Germline CDR1 MNHEY, CDR2 SMNVEV (reference sequence). The CDR3 has 16 amino acids. V dropped 5 bases and J dropped 6; count of bases not matched to a gene: 12. This CDR3 is CASSGLQTGVLQPQHF. CDR3 in DNA: TGTGCCAGCAGTGGACTACAGACAGGGGTGCTTCAGCCCCAGCATTTT.

The chain uses TRBV30 and TRBJ2-7; D is possibly TRBD1 (6 bases). Germline CDR1 and CDR2: GTSNPN and SVGIG (reference sequence). Trimming took 8 bases from V and 5 from J, leaving 19 bases between them. This CDR3 comprises 13 residues. CDR3 DNA: TGTGCCCGACGAAAAAACAGGGTTCACGAGCAGTACTTC. It yields the protein CARRKNRVHEQYF. Based on the CDR3 plus reference TRBV30 and TRBJ2-7, the full variable domain is SQTIHQWPATLVQPVGSPLSLECTVEGTSNPNLYWYRQAAGRGLQLLFYSVGIGQISSEVPQNLSASRPQDRQFILSSKKLLLSDSGFYLCARRKNRVHEQYFGPGTRLTVT.

This clone is deemed medium-sized (0.01 to 0.1%). This CDR3 is CASSPWTDSNEQFF. The CDR3 region has the DNA TGCGCCAGCAGCCCCTGGACTGACTCAAATGAGCAGTTCTTC. The rearrangement joins TRBV4-1 to TRBJ2-1; weak D call: TRBD2 (5 bases). The CDR3 totals 14 residues. V lost 4 bases, J lost 7 bases, and 14 bases lay in between. Germline assignment: CDR1 MGHRA and CDR2 YSYEKL.

The chain is built from TRBV6-1 and TRBJ2-1, with TRBD2 identical over 7 bases. Per the germline V gene, CDR1 is MNHNS and CDR2 is SASEGT. The CDR3 is 17 amino acids. After removal of 4 bases from V and 5 bases from J, the junction contained 14 bases not matched to a gene. As DNA, the CDR3 is TGTGCCAGCAGTGGAATACTGCGGGCTAGCGGCCACAATGAGCAGTTCTTC. It is translated as CASSGILRASGHNEQFF.

The CDR3 loop reads CASSLRGILLNTEAFF. CDR3 DNA: TGTGCCAGCAGTTTAAGGGGGATCCTTTTGAACACTGAAGCTTTCTTT. V usage is TRBV28 and J usage is TRBJ1-1; D is perhaps TRBD1 (6 bases). Trimming shortened V by 2 bases and J by 0 bases, and 13 bases separated the two germline ends. Germline V gives CDR1 MDHEN, CDR2 SYDVKM. The CDR3 has 16 residues.

The V and J genes are TRBV4-2 and TRBJ2-3; 11 positions match TRBD2. Trimming removed 6 bases from V and 6 bases from J; junction bases left unmatched: 14. The germline V gene encodes CDR1 LGHNA and CDR2 YNFKEQ. This CDR3 is built from 17 residues. The CDR3 protein is CASRGKGLAASGDTQYF. Here the CDR3 DNA reads TGTGCCAGCAGAGGTAAGGGACTAGCGGCCTCAGGGGATACGCAGTATTTT.

The rearrangement links TRBV14 to TRBJ1-1; D not resolved. The CDR3 consists of 17 residues. CDR1 is SGHDN and CDR2 is FVKESK in the germline V gene. Trimming removed 4 bases from V and 4 bases from J, with 22 bases in between. Here the CDR3 reads CASSPRPDTYEGTEAFF. The CDR3 DNA follows: TGTGCCAGCAGCCCTCGTCCCGACACTTACGAAGGCACTGAAGCTTTCTTT.

A few counts support this clone. The chain is built from TRBV9 and TRBJ1-1; D unclear. The germline V gene has CDR1 SGDLS and CDR2 YYNGEE. There are 14 residues in the CDR3. Trimming left V 5 bases short and J 1 base short, with 12 bases between. CDR3 sequence reads: CASSSTLSNTEAFF. CDR3 nucleotides: TGTGCCAGCAGTTCGACACTTTCGAACACTGAAGCTTTCTTT.

On this clone itself: Other DNA sequences in the same sample also yield this CDR3. This chain joins TRBV7-3 and TRBJ1-1, with D uncertain. V was clipped by 5 bases and J by 1 base, with 8 bases between them. This CDR3 has 13 residues. Germline CDR1 reads SGHTA; CDR2 reads FQGTGA. CDR3 DNA sequence: TGTGCCAGCAGCCGAAGACAGAACACTGAAGCTTTCTTT. The encoded protein is CASSRRQNTEAFF. The entire variable domain, with the rest obtained from reference TRBV7-3 and TRBJ1-1, is as follows: GAGVSQTPSNKVTEKGKYVELRCDPISGHTALYWYRQSLGQGPEFLIYFQGTGAADDSGLPNDRFFAVRPEGSVSTLKIQRTERGDSAVYLCASSRRQNTEAFFGQGTRLTVV.

A single count supports this clone. The rearrangement links TRBV7-9 to TRBJ2-2; possibly TRBD2 for D (6 bases). This CDR3 region has 15 residues. Between the trimmed V and J ends, which lost 1 base and 6 bases, there was a span of 12 bases. CDR1 is SEHNR and CDR2 is FQNEAQ in the germline V gene (reference sequence). The CDR3 reads CASSLVGSGAGELFF. CDR3 coding DNA: TGTGCCAGCAGCTTAGTTGGTTCGGGGGCCGGGGAGCTGTTTTTT.

V gene TRBV29-1 combines with J gene TRBJ2-1; 7 nucleotides agree with TRBD1. From germline, CDR1 is SQVTM and CDR2 ANQGSEA. The length of the CDR3 is 14 residues. J lost 6 bases, V lost 1 base, and 6 bases had no gene match. The CDR3 DNA reads TGCAGCGTTGAAGGATCCGGACAGGCCAATGAGCAGTTCTTC. Its protein product is CSVEGSGQANEQFF.

The chain has TRBV7-8 and TRBJ1-6; weak D call: TRBD1 (6 bases). The CDR3 is made up of 14 amino acids. The V end was cut by 5 bases, the J end by 5 bases, with 10 bases between. Germline V gives CDR1 SGHVS, CDR2 FQNEAQ. In nucleotides, the CDR3 is TGTGCCAGCAGCGAGGACAGAAATAATTCACCCCTCCACTTT. This gives the protein CASSEDRNNSPLHF. Variable domain in full (rest from reference TRBV7-8 and TRBJ1-6): GAGVSQSPRYKVAKRGQDVALRCDPISGHVSLFWYQQALGQGPEFLTYFQNEAQLDKSGLPSDRFFAERPEGSVSTLKIQRTQQEDSAVYLCASSEDRNNSPLHFGNGTRLTVT.

This clone was picked up a small number of times. The gene calls are TRBV6-1 and TRBJ2-2; 11 bases align to TRBD2. The CDR3 covers 16 residues. Germline-derived CDR1 and CDR2 are MNHNS and SASEGT. V lost 3 bases and J lost 7; bases outside the gene matches: 7. As DNA, the CDR3 is TGTGCCAGCAGTGACTTAGCGGGAGGGCCCTTCGGGGAGCTGTTTTTT. Encoded protein: CASSDLAGGPFGELFF.

V gene TRBV6-5 combines with J gene TRBJ2-7; D gene ambiguous. Germline V gene data show CDR1 as MNHEY and CDR2 as SVGAGI. The V and J ends lost 4 bases and 0 bases respectively, with 13 bases between them. CDR3 length: 15 amino acids. The CDR3 DNA follows: TGTGCCAGCAGTTTTGGCGGAGCGCCCTCCTACGAGCAGTACTTC. This encodes CASSFGGAPSYEQYF.

The V gene is TRBV23-1, the J gene TRBJ1-3; TRBD1 is a possible D gene (6 bases). TRBV23-1 is an open reading frame whose function is uncertain. V lost 2 bases, J lost 0 bases, and 14 bases lay in between. This CDR3 has 17 amino acids. The CDR3: CASSQGTPRSSGNTIYF. The CDR3 nucleotides are TGCGCCAGCAGTCAAGGGACACCCCGATCCTCTGGAAACACCATATATTTT.

In this sample, this clone turned up a few times. This sequence joins TRBV7-8 and TRBJ2-7; TRBD2 aligns across 11 bases. V was clipped by 5 bases and J by 0 bases; unmatched bases: 6. Germline V gene data show CDR1 as SGHVS and CDR2 as FQNEAQ. This CDR3 comprises 16 residues. The CDR3 DNA reads TGTGCCAGCAGCACCTCGACTAGCGGGGCCTCCTACGAGCAGTACTTC. It yields the protein CASSTSTSGASYEQYF.

This clone was found a few times. The chain links TRBV4-1 to TRBJ2-7; D is unresolved. V was trimmed by 1 base and J by 3 bases, leaving 10 bases between them. Looked up from germline, CDR1 is MGHRA and CDR2 is YSYEKL. The CDR3 is made up of 14 amino acids. The CDR3 DNA reads as TGCGCCAGCAGCCAAGGGTGGGCGAACTACGAGCAGTACTTC. The encoded protein is CASSQGWANYEQYF.